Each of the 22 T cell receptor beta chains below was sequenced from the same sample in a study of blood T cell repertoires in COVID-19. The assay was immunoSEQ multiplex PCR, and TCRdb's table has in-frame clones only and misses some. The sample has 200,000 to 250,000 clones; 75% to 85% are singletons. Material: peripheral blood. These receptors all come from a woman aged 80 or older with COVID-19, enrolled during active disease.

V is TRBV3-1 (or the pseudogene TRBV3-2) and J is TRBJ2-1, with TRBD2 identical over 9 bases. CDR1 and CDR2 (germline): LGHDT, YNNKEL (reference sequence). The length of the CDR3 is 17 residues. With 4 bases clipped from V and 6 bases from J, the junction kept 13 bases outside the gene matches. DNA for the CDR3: TGTGCCAGCAGCCCACCTCCTCTAGCGGGGCCCCGCAATGAGCAGTTCTTC. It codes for CASSPPPLAGPRNEQFF.

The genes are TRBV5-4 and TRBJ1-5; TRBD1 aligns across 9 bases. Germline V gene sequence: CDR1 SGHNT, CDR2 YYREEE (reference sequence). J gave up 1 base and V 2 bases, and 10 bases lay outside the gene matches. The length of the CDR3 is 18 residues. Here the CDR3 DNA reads TGTGCCAGCAGCTTTGGCGGTGGGACAGGGAGAAGCAATCAGCCCCAGCATTTT. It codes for CASSFGGGTGRSNQPQHF.

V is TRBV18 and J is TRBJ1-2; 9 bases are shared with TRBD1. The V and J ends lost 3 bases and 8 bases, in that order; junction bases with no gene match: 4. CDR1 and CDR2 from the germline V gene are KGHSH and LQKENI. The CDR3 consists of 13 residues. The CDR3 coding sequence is TGTGCCAGCTCACCCCGGGACAGGGAAGGCTACACCTTC. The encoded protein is CASSPRDREGYTF.

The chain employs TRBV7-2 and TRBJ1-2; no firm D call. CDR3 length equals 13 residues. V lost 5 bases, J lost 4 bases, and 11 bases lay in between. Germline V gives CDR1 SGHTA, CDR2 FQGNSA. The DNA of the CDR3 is TGTGCCAGCAGCATTAACCGCGGCTATGGCTACACCTTC. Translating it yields CASSINRGYGYTF.

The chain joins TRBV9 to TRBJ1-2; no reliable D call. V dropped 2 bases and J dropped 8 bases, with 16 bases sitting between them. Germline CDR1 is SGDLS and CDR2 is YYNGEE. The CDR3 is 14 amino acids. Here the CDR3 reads CASSVDLGRGGYTF. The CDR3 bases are TGTGCCAGCAGCGTTGACCTTGGTCGAGGCGGCTACACCTTC.

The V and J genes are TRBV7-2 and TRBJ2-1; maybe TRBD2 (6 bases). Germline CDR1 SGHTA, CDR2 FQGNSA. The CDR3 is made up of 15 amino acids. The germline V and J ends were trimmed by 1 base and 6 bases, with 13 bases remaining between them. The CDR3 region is CASSLGGGFGNEQFF. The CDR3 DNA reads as TGTGCCAGCAGCTTAGGTGGAGGGTTCGGCAATGAGCAGTTCTTC.

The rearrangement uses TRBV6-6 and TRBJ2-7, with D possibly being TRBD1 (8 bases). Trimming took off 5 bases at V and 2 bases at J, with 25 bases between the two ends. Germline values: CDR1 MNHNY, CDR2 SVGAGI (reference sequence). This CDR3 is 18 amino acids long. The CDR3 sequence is CASSQRYTKAGQAYEQYF. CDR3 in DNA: TGTGCCAGCAGTCAACGGTATACTAAAGCGGGACAGGCCTACGAGCAGTACTTC.

This chain's CDR3 is CASSVTKDNAEAFF. DNA for the CDR3: TGTGCCAGCAGCGTCACCAAGGACAATGCTGAAGCTTTCTTT. The chain carries TRBV11-3 and TRBJ1-1; D possibly corresponds to TRBD1 (5 bases). This CDR3 comprises 14 residues. Deletions cut 5 bases from V and 6 bases from J, with 16 bases between. The germline gives CDR1 SGHNT, CDR2 YENEEA.

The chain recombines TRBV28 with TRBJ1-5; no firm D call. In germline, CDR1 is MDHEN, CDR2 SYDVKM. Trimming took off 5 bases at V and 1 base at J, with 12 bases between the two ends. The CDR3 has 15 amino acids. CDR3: CASSRTTNSNQPQHF. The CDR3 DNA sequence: TGTGCCAGCAGTCGTACCACAAACAGCAATCAGCCCCAGCATTTT.

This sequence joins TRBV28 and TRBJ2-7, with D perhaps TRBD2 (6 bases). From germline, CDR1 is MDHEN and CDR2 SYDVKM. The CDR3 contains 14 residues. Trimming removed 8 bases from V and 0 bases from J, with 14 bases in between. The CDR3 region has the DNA TGTGCCAGCGATGGGGCTAGCGACTCCTACGAGCAGTACTTC. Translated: CASDGASDSYEQYF.

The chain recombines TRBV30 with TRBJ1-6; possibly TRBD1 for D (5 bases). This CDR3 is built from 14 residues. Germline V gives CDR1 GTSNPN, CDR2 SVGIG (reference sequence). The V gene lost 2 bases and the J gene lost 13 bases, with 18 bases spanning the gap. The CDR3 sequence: CAWSTHPGELPLHF. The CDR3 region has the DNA TGTGCCTGGAGTACACACCCGGGGGAGCTCCCCCTCCACTTT.

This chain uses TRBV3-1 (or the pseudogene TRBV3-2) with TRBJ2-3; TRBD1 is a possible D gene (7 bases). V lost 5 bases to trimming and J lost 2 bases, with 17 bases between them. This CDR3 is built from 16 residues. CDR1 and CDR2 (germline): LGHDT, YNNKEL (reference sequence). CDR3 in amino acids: CASSARGASNTDTQYF. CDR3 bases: TGTGCCAGCAGCGCCAGGGGGGCTAGCAACACAGATACGCAGTATTTT.

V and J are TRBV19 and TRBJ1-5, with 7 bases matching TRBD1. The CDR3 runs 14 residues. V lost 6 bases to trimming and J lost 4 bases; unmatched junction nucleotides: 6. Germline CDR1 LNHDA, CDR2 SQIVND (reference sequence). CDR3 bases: TGTGCCAGTAGCCCAGGGGGGACAAATCAGCCCCAGCATTTT. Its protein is CASSPGGTNQPQHF.

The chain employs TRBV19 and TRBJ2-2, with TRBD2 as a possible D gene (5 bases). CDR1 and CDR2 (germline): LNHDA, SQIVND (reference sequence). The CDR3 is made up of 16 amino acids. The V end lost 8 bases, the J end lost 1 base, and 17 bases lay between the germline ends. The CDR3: CASLADAGLNTGELFF. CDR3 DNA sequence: TGTGCCAGTCTCGCCGACGCGGGCCTGAACACCGGGGAGCTGTTTTTT.

The CDR3 nucleotides are TGTGCCAGCAGTCAAAATAACTATGGCTACACCTTC. Residues: CASSQNNYGYTF. The chain carries TRBV2 and TRBJ1-2; D is uncertain. The germline CDR1 and CDR2 sequences are SNHLY and FYNNEI. V shed 5 bases and J shed 1 base, with 5 bases lying between them. The CDR3 has 12 amino acids. The full variable domain, in which reference TRBV2 and TRBJ1-2 provide the parts outside the CDR3, is EPEVTQTPSHQVTQMGQEVILRCVPISNHLYFYWYRQILGQKVEFLVSFYNNEISEKSEIFDDQFSVERPDGSNFTLKIRSTKLEDSAMYFCASSQNNYGYTFGSGTRLTVV.

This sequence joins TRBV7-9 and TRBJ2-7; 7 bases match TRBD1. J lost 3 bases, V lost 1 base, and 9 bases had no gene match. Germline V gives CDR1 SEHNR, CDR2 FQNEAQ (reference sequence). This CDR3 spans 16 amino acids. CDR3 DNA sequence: TGTGCCAGCAGCTTAGGGGGACAGCTCCGCATCTACGAGCAGTACTTC. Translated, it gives CASSLGGQLRIYEQYF.

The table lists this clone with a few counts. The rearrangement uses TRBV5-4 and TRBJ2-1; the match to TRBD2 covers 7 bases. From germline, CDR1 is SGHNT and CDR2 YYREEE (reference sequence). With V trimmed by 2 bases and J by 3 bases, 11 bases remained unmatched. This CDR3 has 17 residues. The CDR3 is CASSFGGGASGYNEQFF. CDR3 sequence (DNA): TGTGCCAGCAGCTTCGGAGGAGGTGCTAGCGGCTACAATGAGCAGTTCTTC.

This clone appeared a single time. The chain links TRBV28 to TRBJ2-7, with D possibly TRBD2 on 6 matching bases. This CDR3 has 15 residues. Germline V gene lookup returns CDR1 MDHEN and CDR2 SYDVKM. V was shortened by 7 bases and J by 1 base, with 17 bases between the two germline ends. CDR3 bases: TGTGCCAGCATCCAATCACTAGCCCGGTCCTACGAGCAGTACTTC. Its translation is CASIQSLARSYEQYF.

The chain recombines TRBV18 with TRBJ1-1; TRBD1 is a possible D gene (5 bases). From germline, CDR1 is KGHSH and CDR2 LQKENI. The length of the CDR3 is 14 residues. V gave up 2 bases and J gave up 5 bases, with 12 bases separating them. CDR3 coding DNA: TGTGCCAGCTCACCAAGACAGAAGGATACTGAAGCTTTCTTT. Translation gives CASSPRQKDTEAFF.

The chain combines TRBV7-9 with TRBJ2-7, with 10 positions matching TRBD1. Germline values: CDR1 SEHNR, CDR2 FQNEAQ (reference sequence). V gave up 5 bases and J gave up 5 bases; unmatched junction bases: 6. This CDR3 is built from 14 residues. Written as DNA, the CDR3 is TGTGCCAGCAGCCCTTGGGACAGGGGCCACGAGCAGTACTTC. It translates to CASSPWDRGHEQYF.

The CDR3 coding sequence is TGTGCCAGCAGCCCGACAGGTCTCAACACTGAAGCTTTCTTT. Amino acid sequence: CASSPTGLNTEAFF. The chain couples TRBV7-8 to TRBJ1-1, with D possibly matching TRBD1 (6 bases). V lost 5 bases and J lost 2, with 12 bases in between. This CDR3 contains 14 residues. Germline loops: CDR1 SGHVS, CDR2 FQNEAQ. Filled out from reference TRBV7-8 and TRBJ1-1, the complete variable domain reads GAGVSQSPRYKVAKRGQDVALRCDPISGHVSLFWYQQALGQGPEFLTYFQNEAQLDKSGLPSDRFFAERPEGSVSTLKIQRTQQEDSAVYLCASSPTGLNTEAFFGQGTRLTVV.

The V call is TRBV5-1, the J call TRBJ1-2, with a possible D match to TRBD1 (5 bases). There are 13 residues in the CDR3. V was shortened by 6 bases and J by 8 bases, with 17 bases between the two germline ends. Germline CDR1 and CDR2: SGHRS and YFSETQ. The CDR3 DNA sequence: TGCGCCAGCAAAGGGGATGCTCTTGGGGGCTACACCTTC. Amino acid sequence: CASKGDALGGYTF.